Presented here are 10 T cell receptor beta chains from one specimen sequenced in a study of T cells after somatic rescue of genetic block. Libraries were prepared by immunoSEQ multiplex PCR; TCRdb keeps only in-frame clonotypes and omits some of them. The sample lists around 64,000 clones, about 91% seen once, with approximately 3% in the top ten. Input material: peripheral blood mononuclear cells (PBMCs). The receptors originated from a man aged 40-49 years.

The CDR3 DNA follows: TGCGCCAGCAGCCAAGATCGGACTCTTGAGACCCAGTACTTC. Translation: CASSQDRTLETQYF. The chain links TRBV4-1 to TRBJ2-5; D is perhaps TRBD2 (5 bases). Germline loops: CDR1 MGHRA, CDR2 YSYEKL. V lost 0 bases and J 5 bases, leaving 10 bases between the germline ends. CDR3 length equals 14 residues.

The chain couples TRBV11-1 to TRBJ1-1; 9 bases line up with TRBD1. The CDR3 loop spans 16 amino acids. Germline V gene lookup returns CDR1 SGHAT and CDR2 FQDESV (reference sequence). With 3 bases clipped from V and 4 bases from J, the junction kept 9 bases outside the gene matches. The CDR3: CASSFGQGRGGTEAFF. As DNA, the CDR3 is TGTGCCAGCAGCTTCGGACAGGGGAGGGGAGGCACTGAAGCTTTCTTT.

This chain joins TRBV7-6 and TRBJ2-3, with D possibly being TRBD1 or TRBD2 (6 bases each). The germline V gene has CDR1 SGHVS and CDR2 FNYEAQ. The germline V and J ends were trimmed by 4 bases and 3 bases, with 11 bases remaining between them. The CDR3 sequence is 14 residues long. CDR3 sequence: CASSSKGGTDTQYF. Here the CDR3 DNA reads TGTGCCAGCAGCTCGAAAGGGGGGACAGATACGCAGTATTTT.

J is TRBJ1-2 and V is TRBV5-5; D might be TRBD1 (5 bases). V was clipped by 4 bases and J by 1 base, with 8 bases between them. The CDR3 has 13 amino acids. Germline V gene lookup returns CDR1 SGHKS and CDR2 YYEKEE (reference sequence). CDR3 residues: CASSVDSNYGYTF. The CDR3 DNA is TGTGCCAGCAGCGTTGACAGTAACTATGGCTACACCTTC.

This clone was seen only once. The chain couples TRBV10-3 to TRBJ2-7; 11 bases line up with TRBD2. Germline V lookup: CDR1 ENHRY, CDR2 SYGVKD. CDR3 length: 15 amino acids. V gave up 5 bases and J gave up 2 bases; unmatched junction bases: 5. The CDR3 sequence is CAISTGTSGPYEQYF. The CDR3 nucleotides are TGTGCCATCAGTACCGGGACTAGCGGTCCCTACGAGCAGTACTTC.

This clone was picked up a small number of times. CDR3 protein: CASSTRGLAGGGYEQFF. For the CDR3, the DNA is TGTGCCAGCAGCACTAGGGGGCTAGCGGGAGGAGGGTATGAGCAGTTCTTC. The rearrangement links TRBV28 to TRBJ2-1; TRBD2 aligns across 11 bases. The CDR3 spans 17 residues. CDR1 and CDR2 (germline): MDHEN, SYDVKM. With 6 bases clipped from V and 8 bases from J, the junction kept 15 bases outside the gene matches.

The chain couples TRBV7-9 to TRBJ2-5; 9 nucleotides line up with TRBD2. This CDR3 region has 18 residues. From germline, CDR1 is SEHNR and CDR2 FQNEAQ (reference sequence). With 5 bases clipped from V and 6 bases from J, the junction kept 19 bases outside the gene matches. CDR3 in DNA: TGTGCCAGCAGCACAGGGCCAGCGGGAGGAGGGAAGTCGAAGACCCAGTACTTC. Translation: CASSTGPAGGGKSKTQYF.

The rearrangement links TRBV9 to TRBJ2-2; D not resolved. The CDR3 extends over 12 amino acids. Germline CDR1 is SGDLS and CDR2 is YYNGEE. V lost 4 bases, J lost 6 bases, and 7 bases lay in between. As DNA, the CDR3 is TGTGCCAGCAGCTCAGAGGCCGGGGAGCTGTTTTTT. Protein product: CASSSEAGELFF.

This clone was observed once. The chain joins TRBV29-1 to TRBJ2-7; the D gene is possibly TRBD1 (6 bases). In germline, CDR1 is SQVTM, CDR2 ANQGSEA. This CDR3 spans 13 amino acids. V was cut by 7 bases and J by 6 bases, with 19 bases left in between. CDR3 sequence (DNA): TGCAGCGCCGGAAGGGACACGCGGCTCGAGCAGTACTTC. This codes for CSAGRDTRLEQYF.

V is TRBV20-1 and J is TRBJ2-1; perhaps TRBD2 as D (5 bases). This CDR3 has 11 residues. The V gene lost 4 bases and the J gene lost 8 bases, with 9 bases spanning the gap. The germline gives CDR1 DFQATT, CDR2 SNEGSKA (reference sequence). This CDR3 is CSAMHGDEQFF. The CDR3 DNA follows: TGCAGTGCTATGCACGGGGATGAGCAGTTCTTC.